This TCR beta chain stems from a study of neoadjuvant anti-PD-1 for oral cavity cancer. Study in general: Non-progressing patients received a fourth nivolumab dose near day 43, then surgery on days 50-56.

Using immunoSEQ multiplex PCR, the repertoire was profiled, and TCRdb retains in-frame clones only, with some absent. The sample records 17,000 or so clones, approximately 79% being singletons. Patients were newly diagnosed with stage II-IVA oral cavity squamous cell carcinoma without prior systemic or radiation treatment. Cohort: HPV-negative, locally advanced oral cavity squamous cell carcinoma patients. This CDR3 spans 14 amino acids. Germline lookup yields CDR1 SGHTS and CDR2 YDEGEE. Trimming pared 1 base from V and 2 bases from J, leaving 7 bases between. The sequence came from a person between 40 and 79 years old with oral cavity squamous cell carcinoma. This rearrangement joins TRBV5-8 to TRBJ1-3; no definite D call. The sample was PBMCs, taken before nivolumab (anti-PD-1) treatment. For the CDR3, the DNA is TGTGCCAGCAGCTTGTTGCAGGCTGGAAACACCATATATTTT. The encoded protein is CASSLLQAGNTIYF. Looking up the rest from reference TRBV5-8 and TRBJ1-3 gives the full variable domain: EAGVTQSPTHLIKTRGQQATLRCSPISGHTSVYWYQQALGLGLQFLLWYDEGEERNRGNFPPRFSGRQFPNYSSELNVNALELEDSALYLCASSLLQAGNTIYFGEGSWLTVV.